What follows are 8 T cell receptor beta chains derived from one specimen sequenced in a study of shared clonotypes between healthy human individuals. The repertoire was sequenced with immunoSEQ multiplex PCR; TCRdb's copy has only in-frame clones and lacks some. The data show about half a million clones, 60% to 80% seen once. The sample taken for sequencing was PBMCs. The receptors shown here come from a woman aged 35 to 49 in good health. Some clones in this sample may be carry-over from other donors' samples.

The chain recombines TRBV5-1 with TRBJ2-1; no firm D call. CDR1 is SGHRS and CDR2 is YFSETQ in the germline V gene. The CDR3 contains 16 residues. Between the trimmed V and J ends, which lost 4 bases and 0 bases, there was a span of 14 bases. CDR3 nucleotide sequence: TGCGCCAGCAGCGTTGCTCCCAAGAGCTCCTACAATGAGCAGTTCTTC. Amino acid sequence: CASSVAPKSSYNEQFF.

The chain carries TRBV10-3 and TRBJ1-2; 8 bases align to TRBD1. The V gene's germline CDR1 is ENHRY and CDR2 SYGVKD. The CDR3 is 14 residues long. V dropped 5 bases and J dropped 4; count of bases not matched to a gene: 6. The CDR3 reads CAISSGGAGYGYTF. CDR3 sequence (DNA): TGTGCCATCAGTTCAGGGGGCGCAGGCTATGGCTACACCTTC.

The chain recombines TRBV6-1 with TRBJ1-1; no clear D gene. This CDR3 has 12 residues. Germline loops: CDR1 MNHNS, CDR2 SASEGT. The V gene lost 5 bases and the J gene lost 4 bases, with 8 bases spanning the gap. The CDR3 coding sequence is TGTGCCAGCAGTCCCCCGGGCACTGAAGCTTTCTTT. The encoded protein is CASSPPGTEAFF.

The genes are TRBV7-9 and TRBJ1-2; unclear D gene. The V gene's germline CDR1 is SEHNR and CDR2 FQNEAQ (reference sequence). This CDR3 is 14 amino acids long. V lost 1 base and J lost 2, with 8 bases in between. CDR3 sequence (DNA): TGTGCCAGCAGCTTAGGGAGCGGAAACTATGGCTACACCTTC. Its translation: CASSLGSGNYGYTF.

The J gene is TRBJ1-5, the V gene TRBV2; 9 nucleotides agree with TRBD1. CDR3 length: 14 residues. Germline V gene lookup returns CDR1 SNHLY and CDR2 FYNNEI. The V segment lost 6 bases and the J segment 3 bases; nucleotides outside the gene matches: 3. Here the CDR3 reads CASRGTGFNQPQHF. CDR3 nucleotides: TGTGCCAGCAGGGGGACAGGGTTCAATCAGCCCCAGCATTTT.

The chain carries TRBV11-2 and TRBJ2-7, with 9 bases that match TRBD1. The ends lost 5 bases at V and 2 bases at J; junction bases unmatched: 4. The CDR3 sequence is 14 residues long. The germline V gene has CDR1 SGHAT and CDR2 FQNNGV. The CDR3 DNA follows: TGTGCCAGCAGCCCCGGACAGGGGCCCTACGAGCAGTACTTC. This gives the protein CASSPGQGPYEQYF.

The rearrangement uses TRBV9 and TRBJ2-1; TRBD2 matches 7 bases. The length of the CDR3 is 14 residues. V trimming: 7 bases; J trimming: 2 bases; junction bases outside the gene matches: 6. Germline assignment: CDR1 SGDLS and CDR2 YYNGEE. CDR3 sequence: CASERAGTYNEQFF. CDR3 nucleotide sequence: TGTGCCAGCGAACGAGCGGGAACCTACAATGAGCAGTTCTTC.

This chain's CDR3 is CASSLGGLAGELTDTQYF. CDR3 sequence (DNA): TGTGCCAGCAGCTTAGGAGGACTAGCGGGAGAACTCACAGATACGCAGTATTTT. V usage is TRBV7-9 and J usage is TRBJ2-3, with TRBD2 matching over 13 bases. Looked up from germline, CDR1 is SEHNR and CDR2 is FQNEAQ (reference sequence). The CDR3 is 18 amino acids. With 1 base clipped from V and 2 bases from J, the junction kept 6 bases outside the gene matches. The full variable domain, rest sourced from reference TRBV7-9 and TRBJ2-3, is DTGVSQNPRHKITKRGQNVTFRCDPISEHNRLYWYRQTLGQGPEFLTYFQNEAQLEKSRLLSDRFSAERPKGSFSTLEIQRTEQGDSAMYLCASSLGGLAGELTDTQYFGPGTRLTVL.